This T cell receptor (beta chain) is from a study of somatic mutations in cytotoxic T cells in rheumatoid arthritis. Turning to this clone: Its antigen is unknown. Sequence at one end of the junction differs from germline and may be a read error.

Findings and limits, study-wide: Slight underrepresentation of TRBV07 in rheumatoid arthritis patients was not adjusted for multiple comparisons. In about an eighth of the roughly 60 patients, the largest CD8+ clone exceeded 20% of CD8+ cells. CD8+ clonality rose with age in rheumatoid arthritis patients, not healthy controls.

The protocol was immunoSEQ multiplex PCR, while the TCRdb copy is restricted to in-frame clones and leaves out a portion. The sample has fewer than 8,500 clones; roughly 70% are singletons. CDR1 is SSHAT and CDR2 is FNYEAQ in the germline V gene (reference sequence). The CDR3 loop spans 13 amino acids. The source is an adult with rheumatoid arthritis. The V call is TRBV7-7, the J call TRBJ2-5; no firm D call. The sequencing input was CD8+ T cells sorted from blood. The CDR3 here is CASSLNARETQYF. The DNA of the CDR3 is TGTGCTAGCAGCTTAAATGCCAGGGAGACCCAGTACTTC.